This T cell receptor (beta chain) stems from a study of T-cell memory formation after mild COVID-19. This clonotype was detected many times. Its antigen is not identified. TCRdb re-analysed the 5' RACE reads in MiXCR, keeping a single row per CDR3 protein. The sample lists around 250,000 distinct CDR3 sequences, roughly 9.4% seen once, with around 23% in the top ten. From germline, CDR1 is KGHSH and CDR2 LQKENI. The CDR3 is 13 residues long. V was clipped by 4 bases and J by 5 bases, with 12 bases between them. Overall study findings and caveats: Clones shrinking from day 15 to 85 showed even CD4/CD8 mixes; later expanders tilted CD4+. Memory cells collected pre-infection included some clones that later responded, suggesting cross-reactive memory joined.

Material: PBMCs or a T cell subset sorted from them (not recorded which). This clonotype originated in a young man who had mild COVID-19 (a few samples of this study predate the infection). Cell type and time point are not known. The chain couples TRBV18 to TRBJ2-7; D ambiguous. The CDR3 loop is CASSQGSGDEQYV. CDR3 in DNA: TGTGCCAGCTCACAGGGATCTGGAGACGAGCAGTACGTC.